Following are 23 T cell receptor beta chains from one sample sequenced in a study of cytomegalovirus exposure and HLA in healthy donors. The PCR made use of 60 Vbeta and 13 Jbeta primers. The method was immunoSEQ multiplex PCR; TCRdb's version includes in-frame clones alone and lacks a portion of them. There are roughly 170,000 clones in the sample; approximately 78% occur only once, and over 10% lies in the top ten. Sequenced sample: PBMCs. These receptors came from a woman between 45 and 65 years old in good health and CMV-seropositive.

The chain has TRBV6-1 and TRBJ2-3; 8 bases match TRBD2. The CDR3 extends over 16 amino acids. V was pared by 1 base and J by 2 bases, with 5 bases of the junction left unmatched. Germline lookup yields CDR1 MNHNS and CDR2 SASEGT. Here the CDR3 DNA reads TGTGCCAGCAGTGAAGAACGAGCGGGGGTCACAGATACGCAGTATTTT. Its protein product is CASSEERAGVTDTQYF.

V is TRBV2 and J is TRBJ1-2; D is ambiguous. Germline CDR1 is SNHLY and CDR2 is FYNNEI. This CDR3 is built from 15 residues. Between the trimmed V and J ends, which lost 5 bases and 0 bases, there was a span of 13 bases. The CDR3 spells CASSTTSLSNYGYTF. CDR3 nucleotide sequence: TGTGCCAGCAGTACTACTTCACTGTCTAACTATGGCTACACCTTC.

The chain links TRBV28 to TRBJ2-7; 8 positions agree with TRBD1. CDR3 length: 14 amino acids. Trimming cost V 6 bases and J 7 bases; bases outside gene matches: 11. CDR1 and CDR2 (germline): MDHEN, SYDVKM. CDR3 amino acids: CASRYFDRDREQYF. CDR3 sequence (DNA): TGTGCCAGCAGATACTTTGACAGGGACAGGGAGCAGTACTTC.

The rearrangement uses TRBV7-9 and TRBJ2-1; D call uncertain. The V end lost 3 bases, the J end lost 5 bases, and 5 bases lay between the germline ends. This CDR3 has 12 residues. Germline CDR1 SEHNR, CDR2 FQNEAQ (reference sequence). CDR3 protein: CASSFEDNEQFF. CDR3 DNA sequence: TGTGCCAGCAGCTTTGAGGACAATGAGCAGTTCTTC.

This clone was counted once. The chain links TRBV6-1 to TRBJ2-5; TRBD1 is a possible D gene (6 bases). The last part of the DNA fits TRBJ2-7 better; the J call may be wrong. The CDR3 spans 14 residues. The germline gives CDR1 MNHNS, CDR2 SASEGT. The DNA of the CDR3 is TGTGCCAGCAGCCAGGCCGGGACAACTTACGAGCAGTACTTC. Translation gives CASSQAGTTYEQYF.

The CDR3 DNA is TGCGCCAGCAGCGTGGGACAAATCACAGATACGCAGTATTTT. Its protein is CASSVGQITDTQYF. This chain uses TRBV5-1 with TRBJ2-3, with D maybe TRBD1 (6 bases). Trimming stripped 4 bases from V and 2 bases from J, with 11 bases between. The length of the CDR3 is 14 residues. In germline, CDR1 is SGHRS, CDR2 YFSETQ. The variable domain in full, with the rest retrieved from reference TRBV5-1 and TRBJ2-3, is KAGVTQTPRYLIKTRGQQVTLSCSPISGHRSVSWYQQTPGQGLQFLFEYFSETQRNKGNFPGRFSGRQFSNSRSEMNVSTLELGDSALYLCASSVGQITDTQYFGPGTRLTVL.

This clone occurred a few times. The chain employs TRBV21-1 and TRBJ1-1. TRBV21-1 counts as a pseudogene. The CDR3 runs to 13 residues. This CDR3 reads CARLGGENTEAFF. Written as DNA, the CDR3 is TGTGCCAGACTGGGCGGGGAGAACACTGAAGCTTTCTTT.

The CDR3 sequence: CASSNRGTGNYGYTF. In nucleotides, the CDR3 is TGCGCCAGCAGTAATCGCGGGACAGGGAACTATGGCTACACCTTC. The chain has TRBV5-1 and TRBJ1-2; 9 positions match TRBD1. The V and J ends lost 5 bases and 2 bases, in that order; junction bases with no gene match: 7. Per germline, CDR1 SGHRS and CDR2 YFSETQ. The CDR3 runs 15 residues. Full variable domain (rest looked up from reference TRBV5-1 and TRBJ1-2): KAGVTQTPRYLIKTRGQQVTLSCSPISGHRSVSWYQQTPGQGLQFLFEYFSETQRNKGNFPGRFSGRQFSNSRSEMNVSTLELGDSALYLCASSNRGTGNYGYTFGSGTRLTVV.

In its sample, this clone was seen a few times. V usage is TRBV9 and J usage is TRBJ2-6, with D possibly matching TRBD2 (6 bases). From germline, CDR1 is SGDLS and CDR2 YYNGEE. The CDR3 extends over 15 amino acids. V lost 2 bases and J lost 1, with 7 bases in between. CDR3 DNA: TGTGCCAGCAGCGTGGGGGGTTCTGGGGCCAACGTCCTGACTTTC. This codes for CASSVGGSGANVLTF.

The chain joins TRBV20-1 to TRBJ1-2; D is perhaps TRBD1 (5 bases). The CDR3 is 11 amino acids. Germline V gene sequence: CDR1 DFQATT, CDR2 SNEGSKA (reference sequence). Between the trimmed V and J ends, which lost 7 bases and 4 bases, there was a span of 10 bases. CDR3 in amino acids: CSVATVYGYTF. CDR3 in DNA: TGCAGTGTCGCGACAGTCTATGGCTACACCTTC.

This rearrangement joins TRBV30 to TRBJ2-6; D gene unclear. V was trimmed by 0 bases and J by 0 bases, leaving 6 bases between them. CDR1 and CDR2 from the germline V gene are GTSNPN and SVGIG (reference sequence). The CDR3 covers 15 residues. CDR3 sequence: CAWSVRSSGANVLTF. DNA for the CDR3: TGTGCCTGGAGTGTACGGTCCTCTGGGGCCAACGTCCTGACTTTC.

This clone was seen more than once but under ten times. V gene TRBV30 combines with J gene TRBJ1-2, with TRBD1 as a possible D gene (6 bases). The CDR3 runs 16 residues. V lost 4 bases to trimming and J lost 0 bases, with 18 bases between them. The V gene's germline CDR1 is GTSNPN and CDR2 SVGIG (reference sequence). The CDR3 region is CAWTRGGAAANYGYTF. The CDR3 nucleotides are TGTGCCTGGACTAGGGGGGGGGCCGCGGCTAACTATGGCTACACCTTC.

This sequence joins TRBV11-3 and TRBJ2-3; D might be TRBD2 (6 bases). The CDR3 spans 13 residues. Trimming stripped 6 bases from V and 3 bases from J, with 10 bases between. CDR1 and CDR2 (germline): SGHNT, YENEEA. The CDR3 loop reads CASRRAGTDTQYF. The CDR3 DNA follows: TGTGCCAGCAGACGCGCGGGGACAGATACGCAGTATTTT.

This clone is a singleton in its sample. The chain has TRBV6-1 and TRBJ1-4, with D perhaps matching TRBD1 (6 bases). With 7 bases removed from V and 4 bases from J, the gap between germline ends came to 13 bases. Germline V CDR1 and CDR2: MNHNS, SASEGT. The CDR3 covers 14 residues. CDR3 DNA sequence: TGTGCCAGCATATTACAGGGTGGTAATGAAAAACTGTTTTTT. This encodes CASILQGGNEKLFF.

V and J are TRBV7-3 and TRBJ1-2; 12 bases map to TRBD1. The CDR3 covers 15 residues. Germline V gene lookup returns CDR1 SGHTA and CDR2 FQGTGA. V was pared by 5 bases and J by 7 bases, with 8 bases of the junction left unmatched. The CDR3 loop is CASSLGTGGGGGYTF. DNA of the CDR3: TGTGCCAGCAGCCTCGGGACAGGGGGCGGAGGTGGCTACACCTTC.

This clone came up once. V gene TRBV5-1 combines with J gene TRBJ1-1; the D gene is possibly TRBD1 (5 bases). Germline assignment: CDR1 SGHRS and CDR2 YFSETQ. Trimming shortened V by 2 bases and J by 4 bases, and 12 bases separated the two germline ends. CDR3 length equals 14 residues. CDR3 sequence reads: CASSFGREGTEAFF. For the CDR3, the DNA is TGCGCCAGCAGCTTTGGCAGGGAGGGCACTGAAGCTTTCTTT.

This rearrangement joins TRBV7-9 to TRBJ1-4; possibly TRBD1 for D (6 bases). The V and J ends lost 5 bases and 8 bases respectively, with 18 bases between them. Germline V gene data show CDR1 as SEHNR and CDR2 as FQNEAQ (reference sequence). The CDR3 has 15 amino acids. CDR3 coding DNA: TGTGCCAGCAGCCTCAGGGGTGGGTTGGAAGAAAAACTGTTTTTT. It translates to CASSLRGGLEEKLFF.

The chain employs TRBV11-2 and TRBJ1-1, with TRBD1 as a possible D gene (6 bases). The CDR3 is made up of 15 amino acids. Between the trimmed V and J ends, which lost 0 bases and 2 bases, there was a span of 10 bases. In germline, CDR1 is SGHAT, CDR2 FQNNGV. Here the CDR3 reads CASSLDGGRNTEAFF. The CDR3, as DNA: TGTGCCAGCAGCTTAGATGGGGGCAGAAACACTGAAGCTTTCTTT.

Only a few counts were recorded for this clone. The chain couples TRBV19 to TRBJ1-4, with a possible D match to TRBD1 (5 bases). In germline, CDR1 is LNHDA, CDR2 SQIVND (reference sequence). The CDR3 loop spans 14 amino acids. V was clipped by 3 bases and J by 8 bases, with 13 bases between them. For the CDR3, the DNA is TGTGCCAGTAGTATGGCGGCCCCAGGGGAAAAACTGTTTTTT. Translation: CASSMAAPGEKLFF.

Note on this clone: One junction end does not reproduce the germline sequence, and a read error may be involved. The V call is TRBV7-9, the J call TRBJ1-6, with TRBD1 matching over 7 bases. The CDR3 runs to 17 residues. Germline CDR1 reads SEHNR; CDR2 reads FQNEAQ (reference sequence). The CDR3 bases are TGTTCCAGCAGCTTATTAGGGGGCGGGCTACAAAATTCACCCCTCCACTTT. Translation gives CSSSLLGGGLQNSPLHF. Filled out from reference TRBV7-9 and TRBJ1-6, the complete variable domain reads DTGVSQNPRHKITKRGQNVTFRCDPISEHNRLYWYRQTLGQGPEFLTYFQNEAQLEKSRLLSDRFSAERPKGSFSTLEIQRTEQGDSAMYLCSSSLLGGGLQNSPLHFGNGTRLTVT.

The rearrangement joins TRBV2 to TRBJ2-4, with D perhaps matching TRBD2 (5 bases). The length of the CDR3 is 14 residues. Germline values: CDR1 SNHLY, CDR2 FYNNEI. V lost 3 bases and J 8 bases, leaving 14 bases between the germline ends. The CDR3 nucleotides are TGTGCCAGCAGTGACCCCGGGGTGAGAGACATTCAGTACTTC. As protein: CASSDPGVRDIQYF.

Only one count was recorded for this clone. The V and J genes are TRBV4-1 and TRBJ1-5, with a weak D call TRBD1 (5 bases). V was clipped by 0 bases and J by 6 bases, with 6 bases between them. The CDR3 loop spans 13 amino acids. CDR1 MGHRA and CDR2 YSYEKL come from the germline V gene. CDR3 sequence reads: CASSQETVQPQHF. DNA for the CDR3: TGCGCCAGCAGCCAAGAGACAGTTCAGCCCCAGCATTTT.

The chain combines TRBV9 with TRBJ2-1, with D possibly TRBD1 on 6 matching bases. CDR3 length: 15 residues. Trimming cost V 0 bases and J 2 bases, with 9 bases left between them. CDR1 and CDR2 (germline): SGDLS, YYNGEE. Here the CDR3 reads CASSVGGQTYNEQFF. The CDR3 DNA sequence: TGTGCCAGCAGCGTAGGGGGACAAACCTACAATGAGCAGTTCTTC.